This T cell receptor (beta chain) stems from a study of T-cell reconstitution after alpha-beta-depleted transplantation in children. Unique molecular identifiers were incorporated when the TCRbeta library was constructed. One entry per CDR3 protein results from TCRdb running MiXCR on the PCR reads. The sample comprises a few hundred thousand distinct CDR3 sequences, roughly 9.5% of which are singletons, and roughly a tenth rests with the top ten. V gave up 0 bases and J gave up 4 bases; unmatched junction bases: 5. The CDR3 length is 16 residues. From germline, CDR1 is SGHVS and CDR2 FQNEAQ. The TCR originated in a human donor who donated a stem cell graft to a child with SCID. Sequencing used PBMCs from the stem cell graft donor, obtained from the stem cell graft. The chain recombines TRBV7-8 with TRBJ2-2; 7 bases are a match to TRBD2. The DNA of the CDR3 is TGTGCCAGCAGCTTAGCGGGGGGGAGCTTCACCGGGGAGCTGTTTTTT. Amino acid sequence: CASSLAGGSFTGELFF.